This TCR beta chain emerged from a study of regulatory T cells in long-lasting Graves disease. Study-level points and caveats: There were preferences for TRBV28, TRBJ1-2 and TRBJ2-5 in persistent disease.

A few counts support this clonotype. What it recognizes is unknown. The sample's time point: persistent/refractory GD, antithyroid drugs over 5 years with positive TRAb. The TCR library was prepared using RNA isolated from PBMCs. Library construction for TCR beta used iRepertoire HTBI primers and Arm-PCR of CDR3 regions. TCRdb analysed the multiplex PCR reads with MiXCR anew, one entry per CDR3 protein. The sample carries 700,000 or so distinct CDR3 sequences, 25% to 35% recorded once. This CDR3 contains 15 residues. Germline V lookup: CDR1 LNHNV, CDR2 YYDKDF (reference sequence). Trimming took 3 bases from V and 4 from J, leaving 16 bases between them.

This TCR was recovered from a female donor with Graves disease. The chain couples TRBV15 to TRBJ2-7, with a tentative D call TRBD2 (5 bases). Sequencing was performed on peripheral blood mononuclear cells (PBMCs), taken when the disease was refractory, from a patient treated with antithyroid drugs. CDR3 sequence: CATSRSPVGEYEQYF. The CDR3 DNA reads TGTGCCACCAGCAGGTCCCCGGTCGGGGAGTACGAGCAGTACTTC.